This T cell receptor (beta chain) originates from a study of T cell responses to AZD1222 COVID-19 vaccine (dated by TCRdb to about 2021). Regarding the complete study: AZD1222 recipients whose second dose came at about 4 weeks and those whose second dose came at about 12 weeks were combined into one group, since spike-specific TCR depth and breadth did not differ between the two schedules. A total of just over 230 trial participants underwent TCR sequencing, of whom about 210 received two doses of AZD1222 and about 26 received two doses of the MenACWY control vaccine. Trial participants were enrolled by age into subgroups of 18-55, 56-69 and 70-plus years, and 148, 28 and 57 TCR-sequenced participants, respectively, were included in these subgroups.

The cysteine opens and the phenylalanine closes a CDR3 of 14 amino acids. CDR3 DNA only is kept here, 42 bases in frame from base 1. From the germline V gene (reference sequence), CDR1 is MNHEY and CDR2 is SMNVEV. The V end loses 3 bases and the J end loses 1 base, and a stretch of 7 bases separates them. General findings and caveats noted by the study authors: The 56-69-year group was small, and its depth increase did not reach significance, likely because of low power. Spike-specific TCR breadth and depth rose significantly after two AZD1222 doses compared with day 0 and with MenACWY recipients. No day 14 peak-response samples were available, so repertoires were characterized only after the peak T cell response. Conclusions about previously exposed vaccinees are limited, since just a handful of AZD1222 recipients were seropositive for SARS-CoV-2 at baseline. Most participants were white British and females outnumbered males, and the authors suggested that clonal diversity may have been underestimated. Vaccine-associated CD4 TCRs spanned the whole spike protein, with dominant responses in regions 160-218 and 743-854. Reportedly, close to half of the unique spike-specific TCRs recognized epitopes lying outside the regions that are mutated in the B.1.351 and B.1.1.7 variants.

The sample's time point label, decoded: baseline before first vaccination. Vaccinee samples came from UK trials COV001 and COV002, including a single-blind randomized controlled phase 2/3 trial of AZD1222 (ChAdOx1 nCoV-19) in healthy adults. Trial participant PBMC samples were collected at day 0 and day 28 after the second dose for TCRbeta chain sequencing. The CDR3 regions of human TCRbeta chains were subjected to immunosequencing. In the authors' own workflow: TCRs in the repertoires were matched against a reference library of SARS-CoV-2-specific TCRs that had been generated with the MIRA antigen-specificity platform. Breadth was defined as the fraction of unique TCRs that were SARS-CoV-2-associated. Depth was defined as the fraction of total T cells that were SARS-CoV-2-associated. Using the MIRA data, each spike-specific TCR was assigned both to the spike region to which the TCR was reactive and to a CD4 or CD8 class. Log10-transformed breadth and depth values were compared by one-way ANOVA with Sidak's multiple comparisons tests. What TCRdb holds here is the immuneACCESS table cut down to in-frame rearrangements. Part of the clones is not present; checked against another copy, under half of the missing clones reflect an unresolved V gene, and the others are unexplained. The V and J calls and clone size were taken over from that table, and D and trimming were inferred from the DNA. Here the sample has around 97,000 clones; roughly 91% occur a single time. Jointly, the top ten make up 4% to 6% of the sample.

About this clone itself: The antigen this receptor binds is unknown. No base quality values were provided; no much bigger clone lies one nucleotide off.

Recombination connected TRBV27 to TRBJ1-5; no D gene can be assigned with confidence. Material: peripheral blood, obtained on day 0 of AZD1222 vaccination. The receptor was isolated from an adult in good health. The CDR3 protein: CASSFAGSNQPQHF. The nucleotide sequence reads TGTGCCAGCAGTTTTGCTGGGAGCAATCAGCCCCAGCATTTT.